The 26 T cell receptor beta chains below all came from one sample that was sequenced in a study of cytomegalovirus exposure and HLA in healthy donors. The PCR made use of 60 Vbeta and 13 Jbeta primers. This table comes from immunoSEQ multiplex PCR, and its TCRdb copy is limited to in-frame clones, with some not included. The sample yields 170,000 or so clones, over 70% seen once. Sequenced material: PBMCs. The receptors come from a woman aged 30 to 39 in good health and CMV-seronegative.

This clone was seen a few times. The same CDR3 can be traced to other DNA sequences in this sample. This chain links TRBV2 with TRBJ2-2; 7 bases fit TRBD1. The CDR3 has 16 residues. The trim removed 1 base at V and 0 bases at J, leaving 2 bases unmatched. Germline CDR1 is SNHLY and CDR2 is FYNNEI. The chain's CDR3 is CASSEDGTANTGELFF. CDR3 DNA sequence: TGTGCCAGCAGTGAAGACGGGACAGCGAACACCGGGGAGCTGTTTTTT.

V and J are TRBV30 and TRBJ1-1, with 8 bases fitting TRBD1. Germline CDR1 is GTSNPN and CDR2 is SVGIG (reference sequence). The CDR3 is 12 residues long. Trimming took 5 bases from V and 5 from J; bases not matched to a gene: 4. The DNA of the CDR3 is TGTGCCTGGGGACAGGGTTTGACTGAAGCTTTCTTT. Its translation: CAWGQGLTEAFF.

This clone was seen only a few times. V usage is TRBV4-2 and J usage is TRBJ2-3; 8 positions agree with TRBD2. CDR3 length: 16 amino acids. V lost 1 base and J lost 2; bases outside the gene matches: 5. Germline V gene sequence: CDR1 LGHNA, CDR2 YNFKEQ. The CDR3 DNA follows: TGTGCCAGCAGCCAAGGTGTAGCGGGACTCACAGATACGCAGTATTTT. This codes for CASSQGVAGLTDTQYF.

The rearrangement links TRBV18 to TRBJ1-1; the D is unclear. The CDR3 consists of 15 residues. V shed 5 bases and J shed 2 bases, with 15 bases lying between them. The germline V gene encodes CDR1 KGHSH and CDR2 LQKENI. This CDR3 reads CASSNLAAGNTEAFF. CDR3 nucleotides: TGTGCCAGCTCAAACTTGGCGGCGGGAAACACTGAAGCTTTCTTT.

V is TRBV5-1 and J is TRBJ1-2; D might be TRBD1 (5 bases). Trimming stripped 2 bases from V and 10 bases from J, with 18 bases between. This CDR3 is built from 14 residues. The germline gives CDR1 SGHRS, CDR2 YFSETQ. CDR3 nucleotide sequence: TGCGCCAGCAGCTTACCCTCGGGGGGTGGTGTCTACACCTTC. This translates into CASSLPSGGGVYTF.

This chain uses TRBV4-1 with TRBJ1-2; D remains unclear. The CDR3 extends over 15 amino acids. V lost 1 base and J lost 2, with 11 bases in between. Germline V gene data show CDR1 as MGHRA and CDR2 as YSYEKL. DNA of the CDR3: TGCGCCAGCAGCCAAGGGCCCCTCGGGAACTATGGCTACACCTTC. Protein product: CASSQGPLGNYGYTF.

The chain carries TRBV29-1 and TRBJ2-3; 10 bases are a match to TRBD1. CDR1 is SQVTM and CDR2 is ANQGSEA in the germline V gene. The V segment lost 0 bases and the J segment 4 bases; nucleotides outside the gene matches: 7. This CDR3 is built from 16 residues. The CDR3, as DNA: TGCAGCGTTGAAGATGTCGGACAGGGGGTTGCAGATACGCAGTATTTT. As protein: CSVEDVGQGVADTQYF.

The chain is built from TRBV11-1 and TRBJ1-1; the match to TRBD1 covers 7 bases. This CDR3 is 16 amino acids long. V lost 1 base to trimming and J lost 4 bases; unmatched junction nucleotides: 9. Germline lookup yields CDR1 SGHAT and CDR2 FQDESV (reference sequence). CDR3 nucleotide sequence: TGTGCCAGCAGCTTAGTGGGTCGGGCAGGGGGCACTGAAGCTTTCTTT. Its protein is CASSLVGRAGGTEAFF.

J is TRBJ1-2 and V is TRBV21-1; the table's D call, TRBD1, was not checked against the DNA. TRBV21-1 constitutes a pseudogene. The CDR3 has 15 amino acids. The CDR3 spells CASSKALRGAYGYTF. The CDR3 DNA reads TGTGCCAGCAGCAAGGCCCTAAGGGGTGCCTATGGCTACACCTTC.

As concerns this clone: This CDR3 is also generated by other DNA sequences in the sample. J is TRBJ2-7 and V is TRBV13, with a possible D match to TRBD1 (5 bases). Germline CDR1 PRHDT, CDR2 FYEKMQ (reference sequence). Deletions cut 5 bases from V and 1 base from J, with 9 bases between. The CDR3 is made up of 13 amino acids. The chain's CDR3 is CASSPRQSYEQYF. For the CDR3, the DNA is TGTGCCAGCAGCCCCCGACAGTCCTACGAGCAGTACTTC.

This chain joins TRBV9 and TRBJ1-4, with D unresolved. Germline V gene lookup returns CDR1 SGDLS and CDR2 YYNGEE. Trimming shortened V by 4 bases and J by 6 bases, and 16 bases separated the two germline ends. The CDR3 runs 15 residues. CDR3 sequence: CASSSNGASDEKLFF. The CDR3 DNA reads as TGTGCCAGCAGCTCCAACGGAGCCTCGGATGAAAAACTGTTTTTT.

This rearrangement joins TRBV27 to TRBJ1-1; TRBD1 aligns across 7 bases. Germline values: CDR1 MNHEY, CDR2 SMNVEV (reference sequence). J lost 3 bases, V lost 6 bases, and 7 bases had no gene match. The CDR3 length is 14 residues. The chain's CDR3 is CASSLQGRDTEAFF. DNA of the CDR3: TGTGCCAGCAGCCTACAGGGGCGCGACACTGAAGCTTTCTTT.

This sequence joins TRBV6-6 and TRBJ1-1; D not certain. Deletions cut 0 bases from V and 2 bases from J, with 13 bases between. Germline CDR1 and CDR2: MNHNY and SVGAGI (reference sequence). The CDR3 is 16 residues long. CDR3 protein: CASSYSTGTLNTEAFF. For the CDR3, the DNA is TGTGCCAGCAGTTACTCTACGGGAACCCTAAACACTGAAGCTTTCTTT.

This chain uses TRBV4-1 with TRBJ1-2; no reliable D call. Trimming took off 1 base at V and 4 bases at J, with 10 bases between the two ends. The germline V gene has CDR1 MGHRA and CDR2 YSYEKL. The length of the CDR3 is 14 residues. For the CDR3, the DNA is TGCGCCAGCAGCCAAGGAGGATACCTCTATGGCTACACCTTC. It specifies CASSQGGYLYGYTF.

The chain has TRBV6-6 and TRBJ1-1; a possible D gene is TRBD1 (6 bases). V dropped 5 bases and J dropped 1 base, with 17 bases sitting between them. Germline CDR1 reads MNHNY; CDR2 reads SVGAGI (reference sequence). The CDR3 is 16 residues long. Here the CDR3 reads CASSPGQWRQNTEAFF. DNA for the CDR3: TGTGCCAGCAGTCCAGGACAGTGGAGGCAGAACACTGAAGCTTTCTTT.

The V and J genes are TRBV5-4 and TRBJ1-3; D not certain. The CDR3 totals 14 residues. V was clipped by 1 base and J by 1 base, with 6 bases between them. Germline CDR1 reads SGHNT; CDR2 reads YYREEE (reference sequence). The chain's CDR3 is CASSLKQSGNTIYF. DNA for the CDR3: TGTGCCAGCAGCTTGAAACAGTCTGGAAACACCATATATTTT.

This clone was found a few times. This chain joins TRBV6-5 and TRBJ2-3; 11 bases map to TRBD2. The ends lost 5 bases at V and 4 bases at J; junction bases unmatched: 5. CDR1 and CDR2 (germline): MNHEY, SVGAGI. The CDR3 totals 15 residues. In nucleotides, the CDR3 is TGTGCCAGCAGTCTTCTGACTAGCGGGGCAGATACGCAGTATTTT. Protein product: CASSLLTSGADTQYF.

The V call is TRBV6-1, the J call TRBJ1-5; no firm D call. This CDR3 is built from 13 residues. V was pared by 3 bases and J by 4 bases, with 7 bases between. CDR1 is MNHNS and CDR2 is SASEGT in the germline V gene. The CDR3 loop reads CASSDIGNQPQHF. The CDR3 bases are TGTGCCAGCAGTGACATCGGGAATCAGCCCCAGCATTTT.

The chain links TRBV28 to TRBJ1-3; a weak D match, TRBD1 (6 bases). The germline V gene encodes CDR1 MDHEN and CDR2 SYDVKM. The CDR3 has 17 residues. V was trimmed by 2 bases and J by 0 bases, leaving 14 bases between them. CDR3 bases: TGTGCCAGCAGTTTAGGACAGTCTTTGCGCTCTGGAAACACCATATATTTT. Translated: CASSLGQSLRSGNTIYF.

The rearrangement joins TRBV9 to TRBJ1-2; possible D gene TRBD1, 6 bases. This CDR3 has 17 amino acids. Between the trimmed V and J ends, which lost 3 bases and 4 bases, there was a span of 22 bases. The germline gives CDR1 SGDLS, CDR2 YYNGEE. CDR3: CASSEGVEMGRSYGYTF. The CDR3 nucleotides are TGTGCCAGCAGCGAGGGGGTAGAGATGGGAAGGTCCTATGGCTACACCTTC.

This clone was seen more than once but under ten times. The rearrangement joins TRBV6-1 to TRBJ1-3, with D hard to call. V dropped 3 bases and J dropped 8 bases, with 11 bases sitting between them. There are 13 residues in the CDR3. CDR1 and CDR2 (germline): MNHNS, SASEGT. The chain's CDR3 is CASSDGESDTIYF. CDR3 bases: TGTGCCAGCAGTGACGGGGAGTCGGACACCATATATTTT.

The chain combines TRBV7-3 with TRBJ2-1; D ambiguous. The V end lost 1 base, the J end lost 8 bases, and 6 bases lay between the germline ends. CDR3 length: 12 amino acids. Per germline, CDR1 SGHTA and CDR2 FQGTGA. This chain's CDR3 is CASSLRGDEQFF. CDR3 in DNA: TGTGCCAGCAGCTTAAGAGGAGATGAGCAGTTCTTC.

The CDR3 loop is CASSEDRLGTDTQYF. CDR3 DNA sequence: TGTGCCAGCAGTGAAGACAGGTTGGGCACAGATACGCAGTATTTT. The genes are TRBV2 and TRBJ2-3, with D possibly TRBD1 on 5 matching bases. The CDR3 is 15 residues long. CDR1 and CDR2 from the germline V gene are SNHLY and FYNNEI. The V and J ends lost 1 base and 1 base respectively, with 9 bases between them.

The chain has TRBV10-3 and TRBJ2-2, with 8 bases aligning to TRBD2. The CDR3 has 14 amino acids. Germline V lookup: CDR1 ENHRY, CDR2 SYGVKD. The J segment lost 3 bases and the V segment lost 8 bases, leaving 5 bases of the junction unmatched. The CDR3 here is CAIGARGDTGELFF. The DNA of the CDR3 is TGTGCCATCGGTGCGCGGGGGGACACCGGGGAGCTGTTTTTT.

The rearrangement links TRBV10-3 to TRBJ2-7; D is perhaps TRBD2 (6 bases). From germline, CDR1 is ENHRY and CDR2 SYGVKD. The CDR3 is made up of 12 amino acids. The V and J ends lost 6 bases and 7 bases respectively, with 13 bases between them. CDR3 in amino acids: CAIRSPGGEQYF. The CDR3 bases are TGTGCCATCAGAAGTCCTGGGGGGGAGCAGTACTTC.

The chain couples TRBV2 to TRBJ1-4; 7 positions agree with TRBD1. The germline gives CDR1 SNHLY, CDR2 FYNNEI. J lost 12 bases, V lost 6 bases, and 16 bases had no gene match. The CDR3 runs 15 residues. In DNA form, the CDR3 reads TGTGCCAGCAGGGATGCCGGGGACAGCACCGCTCAACTGTTTTTT. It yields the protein CASRDAGDSTAQLFF. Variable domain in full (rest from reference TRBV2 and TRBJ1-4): EPEVTQTPSHQVTQMGQEVILRCVPISNHLYFYWYRQILGQKVEFLVSFYNNEISEKSEIFDDQFSVERPDGSNFTLKIRSTKLEDSAMYFCASRDAGDSTAQLFFGSGTQLSVL.